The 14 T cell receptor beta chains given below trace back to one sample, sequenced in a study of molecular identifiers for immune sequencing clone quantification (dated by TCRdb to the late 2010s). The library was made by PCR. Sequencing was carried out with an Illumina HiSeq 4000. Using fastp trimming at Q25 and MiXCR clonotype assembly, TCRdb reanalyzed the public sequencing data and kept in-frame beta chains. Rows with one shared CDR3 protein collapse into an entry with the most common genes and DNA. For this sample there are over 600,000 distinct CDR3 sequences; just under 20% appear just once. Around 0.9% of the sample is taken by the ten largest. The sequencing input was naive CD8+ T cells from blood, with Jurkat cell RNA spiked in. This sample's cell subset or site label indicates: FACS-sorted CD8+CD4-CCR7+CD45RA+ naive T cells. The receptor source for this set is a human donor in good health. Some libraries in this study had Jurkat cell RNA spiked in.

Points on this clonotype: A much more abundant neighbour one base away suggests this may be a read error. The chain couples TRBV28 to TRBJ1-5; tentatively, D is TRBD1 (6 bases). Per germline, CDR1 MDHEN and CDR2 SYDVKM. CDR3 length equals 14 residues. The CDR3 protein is CASCFLQGLQPQHF. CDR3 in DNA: TGTGCCAGCTGTTTCCTACAGGGTTTACAGCCCCAGCATTTT.

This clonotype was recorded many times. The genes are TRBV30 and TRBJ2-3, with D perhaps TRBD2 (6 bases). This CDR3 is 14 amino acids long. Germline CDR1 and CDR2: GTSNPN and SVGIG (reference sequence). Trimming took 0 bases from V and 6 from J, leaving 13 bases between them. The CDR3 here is CAWSVVRGRDTQYF. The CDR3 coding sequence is TGTGCCTGGAGTGTAGTGCGGGGACGGGATACGCAGTATTTT.

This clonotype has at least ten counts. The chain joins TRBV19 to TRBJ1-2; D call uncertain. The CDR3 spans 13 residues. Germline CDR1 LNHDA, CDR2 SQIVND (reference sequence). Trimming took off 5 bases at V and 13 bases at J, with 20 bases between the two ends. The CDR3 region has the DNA TGTGCCAGTAGTCCCCCGATAGGTGCATCCGTCACCTTC. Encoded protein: CASSPPIGASVTF. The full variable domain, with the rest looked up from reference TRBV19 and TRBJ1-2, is DGGITQSPKYLFRKEGQNVTLSCEQNLNHDAMYWYRQDPGQGLRLIYYSQIVNDFQKGDIAEGYSVSREKKESFPLTVTSAQKNPTAFYLCASSPPIGASVTFGSGTRLTVV.

CDR3 nucleotides: TGTGCCAGCAACTTTGGAGTCTCTTTTGACTGGGGGGCCAACGTCCTGACTTTC. This translates into CASNFGVSFDWGANVLTF. This chain connects TRBV7-6 to TRBJ2-6; D not resolved. V was trimmed by 7 bases and J by 4 bases, leaving 23 bases between them. Per the germline V gene, CDR1 is SGHVS and CDR2 is FNYEAQ. This CDR3 contains 18 residues.

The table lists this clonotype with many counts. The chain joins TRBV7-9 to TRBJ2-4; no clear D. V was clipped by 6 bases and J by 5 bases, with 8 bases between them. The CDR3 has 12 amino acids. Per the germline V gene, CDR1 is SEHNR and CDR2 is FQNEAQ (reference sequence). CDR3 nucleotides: TGTGCCAGCAGTTCCCCAGAAAACATTCAGTACTTC. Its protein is CASSSPENIQYF.

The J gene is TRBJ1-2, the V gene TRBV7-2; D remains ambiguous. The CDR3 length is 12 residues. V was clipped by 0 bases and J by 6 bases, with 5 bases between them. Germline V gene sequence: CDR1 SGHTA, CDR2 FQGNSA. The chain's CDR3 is CASSLAGDGYTF. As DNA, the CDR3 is TGTGCCAGCAGCTTAGCTGGAGATGGCTACACCTTC. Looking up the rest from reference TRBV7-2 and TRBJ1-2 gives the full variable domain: GAGVSQSPSNKVTEKGKDVELRCDPISGHTALYWYRQSLGQGLEFLIYFQGNSAPDKSGLPSDRFSAERTGGSVSTLTIQRTQQEDSAVYLCASSLAGDGYTFGSGTRLTVV.

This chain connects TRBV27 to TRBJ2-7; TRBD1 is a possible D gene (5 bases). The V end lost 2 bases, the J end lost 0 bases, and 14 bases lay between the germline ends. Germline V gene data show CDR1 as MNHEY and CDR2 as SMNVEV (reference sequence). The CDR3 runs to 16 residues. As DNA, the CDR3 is TGTGCCAGCAGTTTAGTGATGGGCAGGGCCTCCTACGAGCAGTACTTC. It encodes CASSLVMGRASYEQYF.

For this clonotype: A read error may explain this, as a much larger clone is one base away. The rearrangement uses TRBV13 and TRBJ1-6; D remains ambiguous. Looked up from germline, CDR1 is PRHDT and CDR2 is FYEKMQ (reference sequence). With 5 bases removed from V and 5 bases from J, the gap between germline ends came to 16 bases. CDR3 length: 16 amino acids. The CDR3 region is CASSPSDGLNNSPLHF. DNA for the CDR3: TGTGCCAGCAGCCCATCGGATGGGCTGAATAATTCACCCCTCCACTTT.

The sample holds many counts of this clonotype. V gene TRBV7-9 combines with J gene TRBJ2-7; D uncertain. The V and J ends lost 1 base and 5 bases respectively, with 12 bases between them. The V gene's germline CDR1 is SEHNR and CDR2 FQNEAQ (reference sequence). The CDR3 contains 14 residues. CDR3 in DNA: TGTGCCAGCAGCTTAGGGCCCCTCTCTGACGAGCAGTACTTC. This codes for CASSLGPLSDEQYF.

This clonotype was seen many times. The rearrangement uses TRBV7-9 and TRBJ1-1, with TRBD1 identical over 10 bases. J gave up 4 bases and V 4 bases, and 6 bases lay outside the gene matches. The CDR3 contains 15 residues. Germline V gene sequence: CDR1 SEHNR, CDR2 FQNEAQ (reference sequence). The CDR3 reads CASSSPGQGSTEAFF. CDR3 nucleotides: TGTGCCAGCAGCTCACCGGGACAGGGGTCCACTGAAGCTTTCTTT.

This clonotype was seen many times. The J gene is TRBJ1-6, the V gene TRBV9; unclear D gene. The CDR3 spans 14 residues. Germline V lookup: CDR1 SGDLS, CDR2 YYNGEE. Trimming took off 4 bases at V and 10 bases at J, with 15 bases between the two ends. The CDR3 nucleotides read TGTGCCAGCAGCCCCCCAGGCTGGGAATCACCCCTCCACTTT. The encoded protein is CASSPPGWESPLHF.

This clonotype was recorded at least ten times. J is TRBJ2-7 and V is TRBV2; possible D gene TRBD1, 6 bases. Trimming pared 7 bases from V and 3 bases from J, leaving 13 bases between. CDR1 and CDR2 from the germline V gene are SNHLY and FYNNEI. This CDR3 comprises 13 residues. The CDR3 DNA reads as TGTGCCAGCATTCCAACAGGGAACTACGAGCAGTACTTC. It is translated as CASIPTGNYEQYF.

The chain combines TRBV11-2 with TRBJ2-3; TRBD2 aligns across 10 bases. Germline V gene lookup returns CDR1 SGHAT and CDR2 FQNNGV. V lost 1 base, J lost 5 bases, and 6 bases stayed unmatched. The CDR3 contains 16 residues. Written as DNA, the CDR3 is TGTGCCAGCAGCTTAGTAGGAGCGGGGGGGGTAGATACGCAGTATTTT. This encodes CASSLVGAGGVDTQYF.

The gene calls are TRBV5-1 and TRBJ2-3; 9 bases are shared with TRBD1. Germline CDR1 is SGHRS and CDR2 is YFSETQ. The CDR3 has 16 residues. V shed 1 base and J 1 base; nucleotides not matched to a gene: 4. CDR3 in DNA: TGCGCCAGCAGCTTGTGGGGGACAGGGCGCACAGATACGCAGTATTTT. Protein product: CASSLWGTGRTDTQYF.